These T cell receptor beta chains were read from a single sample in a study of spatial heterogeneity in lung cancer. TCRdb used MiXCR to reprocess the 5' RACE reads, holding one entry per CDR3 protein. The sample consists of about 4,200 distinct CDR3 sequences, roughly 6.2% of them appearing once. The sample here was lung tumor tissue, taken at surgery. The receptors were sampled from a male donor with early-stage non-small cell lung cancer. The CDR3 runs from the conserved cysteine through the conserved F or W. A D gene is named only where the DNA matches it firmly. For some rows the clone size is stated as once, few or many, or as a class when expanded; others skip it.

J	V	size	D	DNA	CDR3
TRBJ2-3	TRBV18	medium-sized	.	TGTGCCAGCTCCCAGCGCGCGCCTCTCAACACAGATACGCAGTATTTT	CASSQRAPLNTDTQYF
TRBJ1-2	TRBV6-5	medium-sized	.	TGTGCCAGCAGCCCGCCGGGCAGCCACTATGGCTACACCTTC	CASSPPGSHYGYTF
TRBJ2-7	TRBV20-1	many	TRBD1	TGCAGTGCTAGAGCCTCGGGACAGGACACCTACGAGCAGTACTTC	CSARASGQDTYEQYF
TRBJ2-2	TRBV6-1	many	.	TGTGCCAGCAGTGGTTCTAGGGTTCTGGACACCGGGGAGCTGTTTTTT	CASSGSRVLDTGELFF
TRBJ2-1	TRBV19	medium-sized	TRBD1	TGTGCCAGTAGCGAGGACAGGGGGCATTACAATGAGCAGTTCTTC	CASSEDRGHYNEQFF
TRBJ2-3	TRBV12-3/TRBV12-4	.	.	TGTGCCAGCAGTCCGGACGTTATTGGTACGCAGTATTTT	CASSPDVIGTQYF
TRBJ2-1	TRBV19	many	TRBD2	TGTGCCAGTAGTATCCAACTAGCGGGAGGACGCAATGAGCAGTTCTTC	CASSIQLAGGRNEQFF
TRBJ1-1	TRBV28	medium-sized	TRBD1	TGTGCCAGCAGTCCGACGGGACAGGGGAACACTGAAGCTTTCTTT	CASSPTGQGNTEAFF
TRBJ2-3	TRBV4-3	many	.	TGCGCCAGCAGCCAAAAAAAAGGGGGGGTTTTGGGTTTCACAGATACGCAGTATTTT	CASSQKKGGVLGFTDTQYF
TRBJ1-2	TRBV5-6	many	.	TGTGCCAGCAGTTGGGTTGGGGATGGCTACACCTTC	CASSWVGDGYTF
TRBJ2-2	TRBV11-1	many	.	TGTGCCAGCAGCTTAGATTCGGCAGCGCTTAACACCGGGGAGCTGTTTTTT	CASSLDSAALNTGELFF
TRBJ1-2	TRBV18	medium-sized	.	TGTGCCAGCTCACCTCGGACGGACCCCTATGGCTACACCTTC	CASSPRTDPYGYTF
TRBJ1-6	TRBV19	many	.	TGTGCCAGTATGGTCCCTGAACGCCTCCTCCACTTT	CASMVPERLLHF
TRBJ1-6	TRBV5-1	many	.	TGCGCCAGCAGCCGAGATCCTGCGAGTTCACCCCTCCACTTT	CASSRDPASSPLHF
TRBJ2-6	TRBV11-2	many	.	TGTGCCAGCAGCCCAATCAGGCCGGGGGCCAACGTCCTGACTTTC	CASSPIRPGANVLTF
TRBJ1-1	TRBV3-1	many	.	TGTGCCAGCAGCCAAGGAAGCGGAGAAGCTTTCTTT	CASSQGSGEAFF
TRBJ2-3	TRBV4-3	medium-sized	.	TGCGCCAGCAGCCCCAGTCTGAGCAGGGGGGAAGATACGCAGTATTTT	CASSPSLSRGEDTQYF
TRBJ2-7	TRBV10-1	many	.	TGCGCCAGCAGTGGGAGCGGGTTCTACGAGCAGTACTTC	CASSGSGFYEQYF
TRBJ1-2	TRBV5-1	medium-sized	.	TGCGCCAGCAGCTTGGAGTCTCAGTTCTATGGCTACACCTTC	CASSLESQFYGYTF
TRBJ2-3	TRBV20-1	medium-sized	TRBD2	TGCAGTGCCCCCCGAAGGCGGGGGATCACAGATACGCAGTATTTT	CSAPRRRGITDTQYF
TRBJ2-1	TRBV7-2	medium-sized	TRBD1	TGTGCCAGCAGCACTTGGACAGGGGGCCTAGATGAGCAGTTCTTC	CASSTWTGGLDEQFF
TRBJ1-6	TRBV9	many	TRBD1	TGTGCCAGCAGCGTAGAGGGGACAGGGGGTAATTCACCCCTCCACTTT	CASSVEGTGGNSPLHF